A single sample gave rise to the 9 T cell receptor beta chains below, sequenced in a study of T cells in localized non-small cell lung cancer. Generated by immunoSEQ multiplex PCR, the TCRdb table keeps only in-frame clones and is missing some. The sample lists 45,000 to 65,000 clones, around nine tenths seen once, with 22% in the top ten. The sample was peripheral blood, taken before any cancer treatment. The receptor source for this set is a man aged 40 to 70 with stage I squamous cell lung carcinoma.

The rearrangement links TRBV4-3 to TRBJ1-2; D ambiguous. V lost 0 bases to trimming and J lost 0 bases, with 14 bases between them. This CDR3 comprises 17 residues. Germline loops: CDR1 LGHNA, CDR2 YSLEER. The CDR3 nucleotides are TGCGCCAGCAGCCAAGATAGTTCTCGGTCACCTAACTATGGCTACACCTTC. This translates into CASSQDSSRSPNYGYTF.

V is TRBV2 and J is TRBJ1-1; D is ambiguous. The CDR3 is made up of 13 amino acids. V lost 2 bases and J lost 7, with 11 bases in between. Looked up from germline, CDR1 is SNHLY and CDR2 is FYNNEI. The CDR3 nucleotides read TGTGCCAGCAGTGAACCATACCCTTATGAAGCTTTCTTT. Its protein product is CASSEPYPYEAFF.

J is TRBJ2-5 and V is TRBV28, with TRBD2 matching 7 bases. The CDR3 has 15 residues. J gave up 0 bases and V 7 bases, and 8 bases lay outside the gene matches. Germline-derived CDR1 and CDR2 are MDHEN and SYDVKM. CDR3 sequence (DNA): TGTGCCAGCACCCCTAGCGGTCCTTACCAAGAGACCCAGTACTTC. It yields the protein CASTPSGPYQETQYF.

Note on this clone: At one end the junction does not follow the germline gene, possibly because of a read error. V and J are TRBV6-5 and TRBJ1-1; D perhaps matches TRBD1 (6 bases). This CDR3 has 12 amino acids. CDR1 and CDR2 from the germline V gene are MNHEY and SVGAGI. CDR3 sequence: CASTTGQRALYF. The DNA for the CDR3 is TGTGCCAGCACCACGGGACAACGGGCCCTTTACTTT.

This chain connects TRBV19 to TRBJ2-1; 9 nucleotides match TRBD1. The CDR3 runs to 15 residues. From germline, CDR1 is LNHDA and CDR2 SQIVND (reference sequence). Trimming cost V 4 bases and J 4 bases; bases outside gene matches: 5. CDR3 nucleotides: TGTGCCAGTAGTAGAACAGGGGGCGCTTACAATGAGCAGTTCTTC. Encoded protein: CASSRTGGAYNEQFF. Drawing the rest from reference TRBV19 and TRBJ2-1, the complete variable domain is DGGITQSPKYLFRKEGQNVTLSCEQNLNHDAMYWYRQDPGQGLRLIYYSQIVNDFQKGDIAEGYSVSREKKESFPLTVTSAQKNPTAFYLCASSRTGGAYNEQFFGPGTRLTVL.

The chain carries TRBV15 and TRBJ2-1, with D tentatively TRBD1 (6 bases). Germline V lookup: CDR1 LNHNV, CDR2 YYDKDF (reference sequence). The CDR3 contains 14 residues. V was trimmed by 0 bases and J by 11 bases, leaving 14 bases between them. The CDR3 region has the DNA TGTGCCACCAGCAGAGACTTAACTACAGGGCAGCAGTTCTTC. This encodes CATSRDLTTGQQFF.

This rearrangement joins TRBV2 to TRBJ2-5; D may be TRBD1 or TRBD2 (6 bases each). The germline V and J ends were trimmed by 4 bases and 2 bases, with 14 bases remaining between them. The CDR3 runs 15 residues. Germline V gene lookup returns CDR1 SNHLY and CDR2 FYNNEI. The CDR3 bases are TGTGCCAGCAGTGCACAGGGAGGCGATCAAGAGACCCAGTACTTC. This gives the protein CASSAQGGDQETQYF.

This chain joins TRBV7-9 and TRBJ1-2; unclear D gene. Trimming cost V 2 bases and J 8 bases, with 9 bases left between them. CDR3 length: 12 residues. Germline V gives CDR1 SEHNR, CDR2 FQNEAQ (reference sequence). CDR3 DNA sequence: TGTGCCAGCAGCTTACCCAGAAGCGGCTACACCTTC. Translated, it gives CASSLPRSGYTF. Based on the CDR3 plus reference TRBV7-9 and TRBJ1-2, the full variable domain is DTGVSQNPRHKITKRGQNVTFRCDPISEHNRLYWYRQTLGQGPEFLTYFQNEAQLEKSRLLSDRFSAERPKGSFSTLEIQRTEQGDSAMYLCASSLPRSGYTFGSGTRLTVV.

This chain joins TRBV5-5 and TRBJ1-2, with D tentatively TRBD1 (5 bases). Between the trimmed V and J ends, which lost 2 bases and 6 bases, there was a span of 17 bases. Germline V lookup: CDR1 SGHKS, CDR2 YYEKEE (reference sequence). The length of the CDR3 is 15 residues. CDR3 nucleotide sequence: TGTGCCAGCAGCTTAGGGTTCAGGGAGGTCGATGGCTACACCTTC. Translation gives CASSLGFREVDGYTF.